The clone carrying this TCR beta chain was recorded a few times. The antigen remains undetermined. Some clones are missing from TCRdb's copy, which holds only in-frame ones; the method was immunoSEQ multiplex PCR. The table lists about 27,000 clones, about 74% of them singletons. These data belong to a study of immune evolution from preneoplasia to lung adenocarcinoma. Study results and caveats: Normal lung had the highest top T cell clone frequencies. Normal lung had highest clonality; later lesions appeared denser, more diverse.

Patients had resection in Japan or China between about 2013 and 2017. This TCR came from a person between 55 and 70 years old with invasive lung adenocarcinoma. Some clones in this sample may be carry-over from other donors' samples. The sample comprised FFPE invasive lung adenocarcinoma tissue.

CDR3 loop: CASRERETQGEQFF. CDR3 nucleotide sequence: TGTGCCAGCAGAGAGCGGGAGACCCAGGGTGAGCAGTTCTTC. The chain links TRBV2 to TRBJ2-1, with TRBD2 matching 8 bases. The length of the CDR3 is 14 residues. The V gene's germline CDR1 is SNHLY and CDR2 FYNNEI. J was trimmed by 9 bases and V by 6 bases; bases with no gene match: 10.